The 4 T cell receptor beta chains given below trace back to one sample, sequenced in a study of blood T cell repertoires in COVID-19. Repertoires were generated with immunoSEQ multiplex PCR, while TCRdb's copy carries only in-frame clones and drops some. The profile shows 150,000 to 200,000 clones, 70% to 90% of them singletons. The sample taken for sequencing was peripheral blood. The receptors were sampled from a man aged 60 to 75 with COVID-19, enrolled during active disease.

This chain connects TRBV5-6 to TRBJ1-6; 9 nucleotides agree with TRBD1. The CDR3 sequence is 17 residues long. Germline assignment: CDR1 SGHDT and CDR2 YYEEEE. V dropped 2 bases and J dropped 5; count of bases not matched to a gene: 8. In DNA, the CDR3 is TGTGCCAGCAGCTTCCCATCGAGGACAGGGGATAATTCACCCCTCCACTTT. Protein: CASSFPSRTGDNSPLHF.

This clone was recorded a few times. The chain couples TRBV28 to TRBJ1-2; 10 bases agree with TRBD1. Trimming cost V 5 bases and J 2 bases; bases outside gene matches: 5. This CDR3 has 15 amino acids. CDR1 is MDHEN and CDR2 is SYDVKM in the germline V gene. CDR3 DNA sequence: TGTGCCAGCAGTCCCGGGACAGGGGCCAACTATGGCTACACCTTC. Translation gives CASSPGTGANYGYTF.

V gene TRBV24-1 combines with J gene TRBJ2-7; 10 nucleotides agree with TRBD2. Germline CDR1 reads KGHDR; CDR2 reads SFDVKD. The CDR3 has 16 amino acids. V dropped 2 bases and J dropped 6; count of bases not matched to a gene: 9. The CDR3 DNA is TGTGCCACCAGTGATTCGGGATTAGCGGGAGGCTCCGAGCAGTACTTC. Its translation is CATSDSGLAGGSEQYF.

The rearrangement links TRBV7-2 to TRBJ1-3; 9 positions match TRBD1. The CDR3 length is 17 residues. From germline, CDR1 is SGHTA and CDR2 FQGNSA. V dropped 1 base and J dropped 0; count of bases not matched to a gene: 4. CDR3 nucleotide sequence: TGTGCCAGCAGCTTAGGGACAGGGGTCTACTCTGGAAACACCATATATTTT. It codes for CASSLGTGVYSGNTIYF.